The 10 T cell receptor beta chains presented below share a single source sample, sequenced in a study of cytomegalovirus exposure and HLA in healthy donors. Vbeta (60) and Jbeta (13) primers were used in the PCR. Assay: immunoSEQ multiplex PCR; the TCRdb copy retains only in-frame clones and omits some. The sample lists approximately 180,000 clones; roughly an eighth were seen once. The source material was PBMCs. The receptor set was obtained from a man aged 45 to 65 in good health and CMV-seropositive.

CDR3 sequence (DNA): TGTGCCAGCAGCGTCTTATCGGGGGAAGCTTTCTTT. Amino acids: CASSVLSGEAFF. This chain links TRBV5-4 with TRBJ1-1; D is undetermined. The CDR3 length is 12 residues. V shed 4 bases and J shed 8 bases, with 12 bases lying between them. Per the germline V gene, CDR1 is SGHNT and CDR2 is YYREEE (reference sequence).

In its sample, this clone was seen a few times. This chain links TRBV6-1 with TRBJ2-3; tentative D call: TRBD2 (6 bases). V lost 2 bases to trimming and J lost 3 bases, with 15 bases between them. From germline, CDR1 is MNHNS and CDR2 SASEGT. This CDR3 has 16 amino acids. CDR3 DNA: TGTGCCAGCAGTGAATTTCGGGGGTGGGTAACAGATACGCAGTATTTT. Protein: CASSEFRGWVTDTQYF.

The V call is TRBV18, the J call TRBJ1-6, with 9 bases aligning to TRBD1. The CDR3 runs 16 residues. The ends lost 5 bases at V and 9 bases at J; junction bases unmatched: 11. Germline assignment: CDR1 KGHSH and CDR2 LQKENI. The CDR3 reads CASSAKSGQGFSPLHF. The DNA of the CDR3 is TGTGCCAGCTCAGCAAAGTCGGGACAGGGATTTTCACCCCTCCACTTT.

This chain uses TRBV7-2 with TRBJ2-5, with 11 bases fitting TRBD1. Looked up from germline, CDR1 is SGHTA and CDR2 is FQGNSA. CDR3 length: 16 amino acids. J was trimmed by 4 bases and V by 5 bases; bases with no gene match: 9. The CDR3 region has the DNA TGTGCCAGCAGCAACCGGGACAGGGGGGATGGAGAGACCCAGTACTTC. Protein sequence: CASSNRDRGDGETQYF.

This clone was recorded a few times. The chain uses TRBV6-6 and TRBJ2-2, with 9 bases matching TRBD1. The CDR3 totals 15 residues. V trimming: 5 bases; J trimming: 5 bases; junction bases outside the gene matches: 6. The germline V gene encodes CDR1 MNHNY and CDR2 SVGAGI (reference sequence). The DNA of the CDR3 is TGTGCCAGCAGTCTCCGGGACAGGGTGACCGGGGAGCTGTTTTTT. This translates into CASSLRDRVTGELFF.

This clone showed up just a few times. The sample contains more than one DNA sequence encoding this CDR3. This rearrangement joins TRBV7-8 to TRBJ1-5; 10 nucleotides align to TRBD1. Trimming removed 5 bases from V and 2 bases from J; junction bases left unmatched: 3. CDR1 is SGHVS, CDR2 FQNEAQ, per germline. There are 15 residues in the CDR3. CDR3 bases: TGTGCCAGCAGCCTAGGGACAGGGGGCAATCAGCCCCAGCATTTT. This encodes CASSLGTGGNQPQHF.

This clone appeared a few times. V is TRBV7-2 and J is TRBJ1-1; perhaps TRBD1 as D (6 bases). The CDR3 sequence is 14 residues long. The V end lost 3 bases, the J end lost 0 bases, and 8 bases lay between the germline ends. Germline-derived CDR1 and CDR2 are SGHTA and FQGNSA. This chain's CDR3 is CASSFRQVNTEAFF. CDR3 sequence (DNA): TGTGCCAGCAGCTTCAGACAGGTGAACACTGAAGCTTTCTTT.

The chain combines TRBV7-8 with TRBJ2-2; 15 bases line up with TRBD2. CDR1 is SGHVS, CDR2 FQNEAQ, per germline. The trim removed 7 bases at V and 2 bases at J, leaving 2 bases unmatched. The CDR3 contains 16 residues. The CDR3 reads CASTGLAGGNTGELFF. The CDR3 region has the DNA TGTGCCAGCACGGGACTAGCGGGGGGAAACACCGGGGAGCTGTTTTTT.

This clone showed up just a few times. The chain links TRBV18 to TRBJ2-7, with TRBD1 matching 7 bases. Per germline, CDR1 KGHSH and CDR2 LQKENI. V dropped 4 bases and J dropped 4; count of bases not matched to a gene: 10. This CDR3 is 15 amino acids long. The CDR3 sequence is CASSQRQGTFYEQYV. As DNA, the CDR3 is TGTGCCAGCTCACAGAGACAGGGAACCTTTTACGAGCAGTACGTC.

V is TRBV7-9 and J is TRBJ1-2; D might be TRBD1 (5 bases). The CDR3 runs 13 residues. CDR1 and CDR2 from the germline V gene are SEHNR and FQNEAQ (reference sequence). V was clipped by 5 bases and J by 1 base, with 8 bases between them. The CDR3: CASSRGGNYGYTF. The CDR3 DNA reads TGTGCCAGCAGCCGGGGGGGTAACTATGGCTACACCTTC.